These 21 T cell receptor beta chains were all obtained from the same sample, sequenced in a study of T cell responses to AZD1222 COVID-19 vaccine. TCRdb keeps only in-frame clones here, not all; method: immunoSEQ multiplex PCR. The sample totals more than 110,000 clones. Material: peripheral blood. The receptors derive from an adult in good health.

The CDR3 loop is CASSQDDNSPLHF. CDR3 in DNA: TGTGCCAGCAGCCAAGATGATAATTCACCCCTCCACTTT. V and J are TRBV3-1 (or the pseudogene TRBV3-2) and TRBJ1-6, with unresolved D. CDR3 size: 13 residues. Germline lookup yields CDR1 LGHDT and CDR2 YNNKEL (reference sequence). Trimming took off 0 bases at V and 5 bases at J, with 2 bases between the two ends.

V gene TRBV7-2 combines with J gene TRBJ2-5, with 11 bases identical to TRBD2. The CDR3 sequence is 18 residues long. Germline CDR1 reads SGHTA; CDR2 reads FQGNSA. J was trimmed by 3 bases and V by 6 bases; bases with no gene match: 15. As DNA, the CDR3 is TGTGCCAGCAGTCTGGGGATAGCGGGGGGGCCTTCAGAAGAGACCCAGTACTTC. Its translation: CASSLGIAGGPSEETQYF.

This chain's CDR3 is CASSDATRGNSPLHF. CDR3 DNA: TGTGCCAGCAGTGACGCTACAAGGGGGAATTCACCCCTCCACTTT. The chain is built from TRBV25-1 and TRBJ1-6; D may be TRBD1 (6 bases). The V and J ends lost 3 bases and 7 bases respectively, with 13 bases between them. Germline V lookup: CDR1 MGHDK, CDR2 SYGVNS. CDR3 length: 15 amino acids.

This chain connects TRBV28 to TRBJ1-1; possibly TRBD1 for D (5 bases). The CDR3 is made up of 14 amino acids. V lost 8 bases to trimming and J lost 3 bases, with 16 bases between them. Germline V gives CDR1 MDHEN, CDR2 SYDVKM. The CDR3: CASHLGGSYTEAFF. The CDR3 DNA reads TGTGCCAGCCATCTGGGGGGGTCGTACACTGAAGCTTTCTTT.

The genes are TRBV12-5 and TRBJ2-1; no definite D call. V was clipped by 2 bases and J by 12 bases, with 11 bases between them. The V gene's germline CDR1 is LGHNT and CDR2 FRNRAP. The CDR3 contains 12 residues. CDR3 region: CASGLQTPWQFF. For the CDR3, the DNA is TGTGCTAGTGGTTTGCAAACCCCTTGGCAGTTCTTC.

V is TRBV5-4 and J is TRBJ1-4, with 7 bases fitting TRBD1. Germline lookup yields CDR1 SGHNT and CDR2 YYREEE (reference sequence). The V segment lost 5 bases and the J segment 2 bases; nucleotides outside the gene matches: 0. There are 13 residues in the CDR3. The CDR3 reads CASRTGTNEKLFF. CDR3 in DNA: TGTGCCAGCAGGACAGGGACTAATGAAAAACTGTTTTTT.

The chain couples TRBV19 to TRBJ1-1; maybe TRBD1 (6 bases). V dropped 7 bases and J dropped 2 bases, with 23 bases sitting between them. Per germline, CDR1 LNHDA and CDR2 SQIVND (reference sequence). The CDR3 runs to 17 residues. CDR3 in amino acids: CASKGDPGRSLNTEAFF. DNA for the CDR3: TGTGCCAGTAAGGGGGACCCCGGACGGAGTCTTAACACTGAAGCTTTCTTT.

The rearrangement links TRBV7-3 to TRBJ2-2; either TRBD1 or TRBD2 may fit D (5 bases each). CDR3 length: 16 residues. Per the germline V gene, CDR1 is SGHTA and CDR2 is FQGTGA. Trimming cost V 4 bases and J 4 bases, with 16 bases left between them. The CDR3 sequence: CASSSSRDPGTGELFF. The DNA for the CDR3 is TGTGCCAGCAGCTCCTCCCGGGACCCGGGCACCGGGGAGCTGTTTTTT.

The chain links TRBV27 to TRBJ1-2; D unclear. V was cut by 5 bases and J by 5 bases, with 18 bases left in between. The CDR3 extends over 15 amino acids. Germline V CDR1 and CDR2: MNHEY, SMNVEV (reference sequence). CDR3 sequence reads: CASSATSRTRYGYTF. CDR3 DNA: TGTGCCAGCAGTGCCACAAGCAGGACTAGGTATGGCTACACCTTC.

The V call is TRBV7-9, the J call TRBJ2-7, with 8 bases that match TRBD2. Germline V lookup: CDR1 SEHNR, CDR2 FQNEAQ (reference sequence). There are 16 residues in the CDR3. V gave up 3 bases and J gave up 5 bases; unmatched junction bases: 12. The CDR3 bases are TGTGCCAGCAGCTTTTTTTATGGCGGGGGGTTCGACGAGCAGTACTTC. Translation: CASSFFYGGGFDEQYF.

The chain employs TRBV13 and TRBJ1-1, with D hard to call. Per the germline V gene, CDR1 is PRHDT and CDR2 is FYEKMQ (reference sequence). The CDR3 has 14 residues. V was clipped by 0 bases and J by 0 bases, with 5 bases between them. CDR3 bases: TGTGCCAGCAGCTTAGGCCCGATGAACACTGAAGCTTTCTTT. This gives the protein CASSLGPMNTEAFF.

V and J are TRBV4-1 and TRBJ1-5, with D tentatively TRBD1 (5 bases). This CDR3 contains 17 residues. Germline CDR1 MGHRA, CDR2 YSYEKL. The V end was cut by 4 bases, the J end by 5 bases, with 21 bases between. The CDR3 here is CASSPSITGSGYQPQHF. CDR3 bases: TGCGCCAGCAGCCCAAGTATAACAGGTAGTGGGTATCAGCCCCAGCATTTT.

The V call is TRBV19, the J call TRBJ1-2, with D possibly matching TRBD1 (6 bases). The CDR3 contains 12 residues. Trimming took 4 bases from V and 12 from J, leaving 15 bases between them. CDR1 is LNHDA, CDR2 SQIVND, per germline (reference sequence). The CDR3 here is CASSRGRGDNTF. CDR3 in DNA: TGTGCCAGTAGTAGGGGCAGGGGAGACAACACCTTC.

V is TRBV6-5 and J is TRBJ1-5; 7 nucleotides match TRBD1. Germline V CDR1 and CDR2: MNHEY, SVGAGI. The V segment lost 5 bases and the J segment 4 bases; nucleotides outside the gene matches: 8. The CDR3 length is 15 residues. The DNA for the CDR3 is TGTGCCAGCAGTCGCGACAGGGTCCCAAATCAGCCCCAGCATTTT. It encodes CASSRDRVPNQPQHF.

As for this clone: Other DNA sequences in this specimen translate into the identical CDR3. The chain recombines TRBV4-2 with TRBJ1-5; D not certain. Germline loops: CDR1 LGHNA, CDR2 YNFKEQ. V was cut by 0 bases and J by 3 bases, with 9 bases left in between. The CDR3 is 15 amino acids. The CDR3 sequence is CASSQDGQLNQPQHF. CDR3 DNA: TGTGCCAGCAGCCAAGATGGGCAGCTCAATCAGCCCCAGCATTTT.

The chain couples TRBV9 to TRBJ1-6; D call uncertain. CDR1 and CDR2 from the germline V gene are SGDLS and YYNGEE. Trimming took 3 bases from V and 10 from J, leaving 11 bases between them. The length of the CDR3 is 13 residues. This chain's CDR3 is CASSERRASPLHF. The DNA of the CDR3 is TGTGCCAGCAGCGAGAGGAGGGCCTCACCCCTCCACTTT.

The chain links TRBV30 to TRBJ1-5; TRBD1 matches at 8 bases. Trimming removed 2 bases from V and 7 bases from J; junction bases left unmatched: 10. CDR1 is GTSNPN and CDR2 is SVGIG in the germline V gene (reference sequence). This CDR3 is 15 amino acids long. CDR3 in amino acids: CAWSRGTGGWQPQHF. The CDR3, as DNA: TGTGCCTGGAGTCGAGGGACAGGCGGGTGGCAGCCCCAGCATTTT. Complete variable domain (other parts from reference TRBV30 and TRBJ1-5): SQTIHQWPATLVQPVGSPLSLECTVEGTSNPNLYWYRQAAGRGLQLLFYSVGIGQISSEVPQNLSASRPQDRQFILSSKKLLLSDSGFYLCAWSRGTGGWQPQHFGDGTRLSIL.

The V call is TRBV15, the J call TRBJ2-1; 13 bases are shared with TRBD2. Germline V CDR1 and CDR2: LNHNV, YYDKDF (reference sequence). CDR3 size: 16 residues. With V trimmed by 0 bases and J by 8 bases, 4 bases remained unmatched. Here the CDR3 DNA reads TGTGCCACCAGCAGAGACGGGACTAGCGGGGCCGATGAGCAGTTCTTC. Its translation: CATSRDGTSGADEQFF. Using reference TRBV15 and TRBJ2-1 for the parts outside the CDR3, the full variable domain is DAMVIQNPRYQVTQFGKPVTLSCSQTLNHNVMYWYQQKSSQAPKLLFHYYDKDFNNEADTPDNFQSRRPNTSFCFLDIRSPGLGDTAMYLCATSRDGTSGADEQFFGPGTRLTVL.

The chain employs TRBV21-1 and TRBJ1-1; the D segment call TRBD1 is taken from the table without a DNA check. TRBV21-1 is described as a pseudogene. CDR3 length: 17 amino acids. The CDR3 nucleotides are TGTGCCAGCAGCAAAAGTGGAAGGGGTTACTACACCACTGAAGCTTTCTTT. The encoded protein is CASSKSGRGYYTTEAFF.

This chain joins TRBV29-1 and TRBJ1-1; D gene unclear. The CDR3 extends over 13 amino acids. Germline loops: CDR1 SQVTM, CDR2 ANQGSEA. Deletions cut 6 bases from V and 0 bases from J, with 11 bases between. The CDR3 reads CSVSGRLNTEAFF. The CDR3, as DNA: TGCAGCGTCTCCGGGCGGCTGAACACTGAAGCTTTCTTT.

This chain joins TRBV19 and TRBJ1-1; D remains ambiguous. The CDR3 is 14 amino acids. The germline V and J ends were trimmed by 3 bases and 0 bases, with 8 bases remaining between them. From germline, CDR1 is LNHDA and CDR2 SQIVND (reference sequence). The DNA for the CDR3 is TGTGCCAGTAGTATCACACGTATGAACACTGAAGCTTTCTTT. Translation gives CASSITRMNTEAFF.